Following are 28 T cell receptor beta chains from one sample sequenced in a study of cytomegalovirus exposure and HLA in healthy donors. Primers included in the PCR were 60 Vbeta and 13 Jbeta primers. TCRdb's table, derived via immunoSEQ multiplex PCR, lists solely in-frame clones and lacks some. In the table there are some 120,000 clones, roughly 8.3% of which are singletons. Material: PBMCs. These receptor sequences come from a middle-aged man in good health and CMV-seronegative.

The chain joins TRBV5-1 to TRBJ2-7; 7 positions agree with TRBD2. J gave up 3 bases and V 4 bases, and 4 bases lay outside the gene matches. The CDR3 loop spans 13 amino acids. The germline V gene has CDR1 SGHRS and CDR2 YFSETQ. The CDR3, as DNA: TGCGCCAGCAGCCCAGGGACTAACTACGAGCAGTACTTC. It yields the protein CASSPGTNYEQYF.

This clone was seen a handful of times. The chain joins TRBV27 to TRBJ2-5; D remains unclear. Germline V gene data show CDR1 as MNHEY and CDR2 as SMNVEV (reference sequence). This CDR3 is built from 11 residues. The V and J ends lost 2 bases and 4 bases respectively, with 2 bases between them. CDR3 region: CASSLRETQYF. DNA for the CDR3: TGTGCCAGCAGTTTACGAGAGACCCAGTACTTC.

This clone was found a few times. The rearrangement links TRBV19 to TRBJ2-1; D possibly corresponds to TRBD2 (5 bases). Trimming left V 3 bases short and J 5 bases short, with 23 bases between. CDR1 and CDR2 (germline): LNHDA, SQIVND (reference sequence). This CDR3 comprises 18 residues. The CDR3 reads CASSMTTLRLAHDNEQFF. The DNA for the CDR3 is TGTGCCAGTAGTATGACCACCCTCCGGCTAGCTCACGACAATGAGCAGTTCTTC.

The J gene is TRBJ1-1, the V gene TRBV6-5; no clear D. Trimming took 0 bases from V and 3 from J, leaving 8 bases between them. The CDR3 is 14 residues long. Germline V gene data show CDR1 as MNHEY and CDR2 as SVGAGI. CDR3 sequence reads: CASSYSGRDTEAFF. CDR3 in DNA: TGTGCCAGCAGTTACTCTGGGCGGGACACTGAAGCTTTCTTT.

This clone has just a few counts. The chain carries TRBV6-6 and TRBJ2-7; 10 nucleotides align to TRBD1. The germline gives CDR1 MNHNY, CDR2 SVGAGI (reference sequence). Trimming cost V 6 bases and J 6 bases; bases outside gene matches: 8. This CDR3 is 14 amino acids long. The CDR3 region is CASSKGQGGFEQYF. The CDR3 DNA reads as TGTGCCAGCAGCAAAGGACAGGGGGGTTTCGAGCAGTACTTC.

The chain uses TRBV2 and TRBJ1-1; 9 bases line up with TRBD1. Germline lookup yields CDR1 SNHLY and CDR2 FYNNEI. The CDR3 is 15 residues long. V dropped 6 bases and J dropped 10; count of bases not matched to a gene: 15. This CDR3 reads CASSSSPGTGFGAFF. The CDR3 DNA sequence: TGTGCCAGCAGCTCCAGTCCCGGGACAGGGTTTGGAGCTTTCTTT.

This clone appeared a few times. This sequence joins TRBV6-1 and TRBJ2-3, with TRBD2 matching 8 bases. This CDR3 comprises 13 residues. CDR1 is MNHNS, CDR2 SASEGT, per germline. V trimming: 9 bases; J trimming: 5 bases; junction bases outside the gene matches: 7. CDR3: CASCSGVVDTQYF. The CDR3 nucleotides are TGTGCCAGTTGTAGCGGGGTTGTAGATACGCAGTATTTT.

This clone occurred a few times. The V and J genes are TRBV18 and TRBJ1-4, with 8 bases fitting TRBD1. This CDR3 region has 14 residues. Germline CDR1 is KGHSH and CDR2 is LQKENI. With V trimmed by 4 bases and J by 8 bases, 6 bases remained unmatched. CDR3 in amino acids: CASSRGQEGEKLFF. CDR3 coding DNA: TGTGCCAGCTCACGGGGACAGGAGGGGGAAAAACTGTTTTTT.

A word on this clone: Other nucleotide sequences in the sample specify the same CDR3. This chain joins TRBV7-2 and TRBJ2-5, with TRBD2 as a possible D gene (7 bases). The germline V gene has CDR1 SGHTA and CDR2 FQGNSA. V was pared by 0 bases and J by 5 bases, with 10 bases between. The CDR3 runs to 14 residues. CDR3 sequence (DNA): TGTGCCAGCAGCTTAGCGGGGGGGCGGGAGACCCAGTACTTC. Translating it yields CASSLAGGRETQYF.

This clone has only one observation. The rearrangement links TRBV7-2 to TRBJ1-5, with unresolved D. Germline CDR1 reads SGHTA; CDR2 reads FQGNSA. CDR3 length: 17 residues. The V and J ends lost 5 bases and 3 bases respectively, with 20 bases between them. The CDR3: CASSQPAGGNLNQPQHF. DNA of the CDR3: TGTGCCAGCAGCCAGCCCGCCGGAGGGAACCTCAATCAGCCCCAGCATTTT.

This clone was observed a handful of times. The J gene is TRBJ2-3, the V gene TRBV27; unclear D gene. CDR3 length: 13 residues. V was cut by 6 bases and J by 0 bases, with 7 bases left in between. CDR1 is MNHEY and CDR2 is SMNVEV in the germline V gene (reference sequence). Here the CDR3 reads CASSPYSTDTQYF. The DNA of the CDR3 is TGTGCCAGCAGCCCCTATAGCACAGATACGCAGTATTTT.

The rearrangement uses TRBV4-1 and TRBJ1-5; possible D gene TRBD1, 5 bases. The CDR3 length is 16 residues. The V end was cut by 0 bases, the J end by 2 bases, with 11 bases between. Germline V gives CDR1 MGHRA, CDR2 YSYEKL. CDR3 sequence (DNA): TGCGCCAGCAGCCAAGATCCAGGGATGCGCAATCAGCCCCAGCATTTT. Residues: CASSQDPGMRNQPQHF.

This clone was seen more than once but under ten times. The chain links TRBV6-5 to TRBJ1-2; 7 bases are shared with TRBD1. Germline V gene sequence: CDR1 MNHEY, CDR2 SVGAGI. With 5 bases clipped from V and 8 bases from J, the junction kept 8 bases outside the gene matches. The CDR3 spans 13 residues. CDR3: CASSTTGVMGYTF. The CDR3 nucleotides are TGTGCCAGCAGTACTACAGGGGTGATGGGCTACACCTTC.

The chain combines TRBV5-4 with TRBJ2-7, with 12 bases identical to TRBD2. Germline loops: CDR1 SGHNT, CDR2 YYREEE (reference sequence). The CDR3 runs 15 residues. V shed 4 bases, J shed 6 bases, and the junction held 8 bases outside the gene matches. CDR3 region: CASSPTSGGLGEQYF. The CDR3 DNA sequence: TGTGCCAGCAGCCCTACTAGCGGGGGGCTCGGCGAGCAGTACTTC.

The rearrangement links TRBV18 to TRBJ2-2; D is uncertain. V lost 0 bases, J lost 4 bases, and 9 bases lay in between. Germline V gives CDR1 KGHSH, CDR2 LQKENI. The CDR3 consists of 15 residues. CDR3 bases: TGTGCCAGCTCACCACCGGAGCTCCCCACCGGGGAGCTGTTTTTT. Amino acid sequence: CASSPPELPTGELFF.

This clone was seen a few times. The chain is built from TRBV30 and TRBJ1-6; the D gene is possibly TRBD1 (6 bases). CDR1 is GTSNPN, CDR2 SVGIG, per germline (reference sequence). The germline V and J ends were trimmed by 2 bases and 5 bases, with 16 bases remaining between them. The CDR3 length is 16 residues. CDR3 coding DNA: TGTGCCTGGAGTTCAGACAGGACTGAACATAATTCACCCCTCCACTTT. It is translated as CAWSSDRTEHNSPLHF.

The V and J genes are TRBV10-3 and TRBJ1-3, with 7 bases identical to TRBD1. The J segment lost 3 bases and the V segment lost 6 bases, leaving 5 bases of the junction unmatched. CDR3 size: 14 residues. CDR1 ENHRY and CDR2 SYGVKD come from the germline V gene. CDR3 amino acids: CAISLTGVGNTIYF. CDR3 coding DNA: TGTGCCATCAGCCTAACAGGGGTTGGAAACACCATATATTTT.

This clone was detected a few times. The rearrangement joins TRBV4-1 to TRBJ2-7; D might be TRBD1 (7 bases). Trimming pared 4 bases from V and 3 bases from J, leaving 13 bases between. CDR3 length: 14 amino acids. The germline gives CDR1 MGHRA, CDR2 YSYEKL. The CDR3 spells CASSPGGRDYEQYF. The CDR3 DNA sequence: TGCGCCAGCAGCCCAGGGGGGCGAGACTACGAGCAGTACTTC.

This clone has a handful of counts. The rearrangement uses TRBV5-6 and TRBJ1-1, with D unclear. Trimming pared 0 bases from V and 5 bases from J, leaving 8 bases between. The length of the CDR3 is 13 residues. CDR1 and CDR2 from the germline V gene are SGHDT and YYEEEE. The CDR3 spells CASSLGGVTEAFF. The CDR3 DNA sequence: TGTGCCAGCAGCTTGGGCGGGGTGACTGAAGCTTTCTTT.

A few counts support this clone. This chain links TRBV6-1 with TRBJ1-2, with a possible D match to TRBD1 (6 bases). This CDR3 is built from 13 residues. The germline CDR1 and CDR2 sequences are MNHNS and SASEGT. Trimming pared 6 bases from V and 6 bases from J, leaving 14 bases between. Here the CDR3 reads CASRGAGGNGYTF. The CDR3 coding sequence is TGTGCCAGCAGAGGGGCGGGGGGCAATGGCTACACCTTC.

The chain employs TRBV30 and TRBJ1-6; 12 positions match TRBD1. Looked up from germline, CDR1 is GTSNPN and CDR2 is SVGIG (reference sequence). The CDR3 is 17 residues long. The V segment lost 1 base and the J segment 10 bases; nucleotides outside the gene matches: 11. CDR3 bases: TGTGCCTGGAGTGCTTCCGGGACAGGGGGCCGAGGCTCACCCCTCCACTTT. Protein: CAWSASGTGGRGSPLHF.

The chain carries TRBV5-4 and TRBJ2-7, with a possible D match to TRBD1 (6 bases). This CDR3 comprises 15 residues. Between the trimmed V and J ends, which lost 0 bases and 4 bases, there was a span of 14 bases. The V gene's germline CDR1 is SGHNT and CDR2 YYREEE (reference sequence). The CDR3 DNA follows: TGTGCCAGCAGCTTGGACTTACAGGGCGGGTACGAGCAGTACTTC. It specifies CASSLDLQGGYEQYF.

This clone came up a few times. The chain links TRBV11-2 to TRBJ2-1; no reliable D call. The germline V gene has CDR1 SGHAT and CDR2 FQNNGV. Trimming left V 0 bases short and J 11 bases short, with 14 bases between. The CDR3 runs 14 residues. CDR3 DNA sequence: TGTGCCAGCAGCTTAGATTCTTTGGGCCGCCAGCAGTTCTTC. It translates to CASSLDSLGRQQFF. Together with reference TRBV11-2 and TRBJ2-1, the CDR3 gives the full variable domain: EAGVAQSPRYKIIEKRQSVAFWCNPISGHATLYWYQQILGQGPKLLIQFQNNGVVDDSQLPKDRFSAERLKGVDSTLKIQPAKLEDSAVYLCASSLDSLGRQQFFGPGTRLTVL.

Only a few counts were recorded for this clone. The J gene is TRBJ1-5, the V gene TRBV19; the match to TRBD1 covers 8 bases. Germline-derived CDR1 and CDR2 are LNHDA and SQIVND (reference sequence). V was pared by 5 bases and J by 1 base, with 4 bases of the junction left unmatched. This CDR3 region has 15 residues. CDR3 nucleotides: TGTGCCAGTAGTGCAGGACAGGGCAGCAATCAGCCCCAGCATTTT. This translates into CASSAGQGSNQPQHF.

Only a few counts were recorded for this clone. The chain combines TRBV9 with TRBJ2-5, with 8 bases fitting TRBD1. The ends lost 3 bases at V and 5 bases at J; junction bases unmatched: 12. The CDR3 has 16 residues. CDR1 is SGDLS, CDR2 YYNGEE, per germline. The CDR3 DNA is TGTGCCAGCAGCGCCGAGACAGGGGACCTCCTCGAGACCCAGTACTTC. Amino acids: CASSAETGDLLETQYF. Looking up the rest from reference TRBV9 and TRBJ2-5 gives the full variable domain: DSGVTQTPKHLITATGQRVTLRCSPRSGDLSVYWYQQSLDQGLQFLIQYYNGEERAKGNILERFSAQQFPDLHSELNLSSLELGDSALYFCASSAETGDLLETQYFGPGTRLLVL.

This clone came up a few times. The rearrangement uses TRBV13 and TRBJ1-2; tentatively, D is TRBD1 (6 bases). Germline lookup yields CDR1 PRHDT and CDR2 FYEKMQ (reference sequence). The CDR3 loop spans 13 amino acids. Trimming pared 0 bases from V and 6 bases from J, leaving 8 bases between. CDR3 coding DNA: TGTGCCAGCAGCTTAGGGGGACAAGATGGCTACACCTTC. Translated: CASSLGGQDGYTF.

A few counts support this clone. A read error may account for a junction end that differs from germline. The J gene is TRBJ1-5, the V gene TRBV6-1; no firm D call. The CDR3 has 13 amino acids. CDR1 MNHNS and CDR2 SASEGT come from the germline V gene. The CDR3 sequence is CACRHNSNQPQHF. The CDR3 DNA follows: TGTGCCTGCAGACACAATAGCAATCAGCCCCAGCATTTT.

The chain couples TRBV5-1 to TRBJ2-3, with TRBD2 matching 7 bases. CDR3 length: 17 amino acids. From germline, CDR1 is SGHRS and CDR2 YFSETQ. Trimming removed 4 bases from V and 0 bases from J; junction bases left unmatched: 11. CDR3 DNA sequence: TGCGCCAGCAGCACAGCCTCTAGCGGAAGCAGCACAGATACGCAGTATTTT. This translates into CASSTASSGSSTDTQYF.